This TCR beta chain is from a study of blood T cell repertoires in COVID-19. In the study overall: Researchers got acute and convalescent COVID-19 samples from the United States, Italy and Spain.

Only one count was recorded for this clone. With V trimmed by 6 bases and J by 8 bases, 7 bases remained unmatched. Germline CDR1 and CDR2: SNHLY and FYNNEI. This CDR3 is built from 15 residues. Authors' methods: Scientists estimated how many nucleated cells there were by amplifying reference gene primers. Clones were sequenced by immunoSEQ multiplex PCR, and TCRdb holds only the in-frame ones, with some missing. Clone size and V and J calls were adopted from that table, with D and trimming inferred from the DNA. The table shows about 220,000 clones, with roughly 87% occurring only once. This TCR was recovered from a woman aged 25 to 39 with acute COVID-19. This chain links TRBV2 with TRBJ2-1; 13 bases are shared with TRBD2. The sample was PBMCs or T cells enriched from blood (not recorded which). The chain's CDR3 is CASRGTSGAIDEQFF. The CDR3 DNA sequence: TGTGCCAGCAGGGGGACTAGCGGGGCGATTGATGAGCAGTTCTTC. The full variable domain, rest sourced from reference TRBV2 and TRBJ2-1, is EPEVTQTPSHQVTQMGQEVILRCVPISNHLYFYWYRQILGQKVEFLVSFYNNEISEKSEIFDDQFSVERPDGSNFTLKIRSTKLEDSAMYFCASRGTSGAIDEQFFGPGTRLTVL.